This entry concerns a single T cell receptor (beta chain). The antigen it recognizes is unknown. Base qualities are not recorded, but no much larger clone differs from it by a single base. From a lookup of the germline V gene, CDR1 and CDR2 are SGHDT and YYEEEE. V ends up 2 bases short and J 6 bases short, with an unmatched junction base count of 7. From the cysteine up to the phenylalanine, the CDR3 has a length of 14 residues. Of the read, only the CDR3 DNA is kept; its 42 bases are in frame from base 1. Explained via the paper, the time point label denotes: baseline, week 1 (first vaccination visit). The meaning of the sample's treatment or condition label: pre-vaccination baseline after standard-of-care therapy. Donors had newly diagnosed WHO grade 3 or 4 IDH1-mutant astrocytomas with loss of nuclear ATRX. The samples were drawn from NOA16, a multicentre, single-arm, open-label phase I trial in Germany that tested a mutant IDH1 peptide vaccine in humans for the first time. For immunogenicity testing, the blood drawn at visit V03 was used as the baseline sample. Genomic DNA for TCRB sequencing was extracted from EDTA blood using the DNeasy Blood and Tissue Kit.

This sample was taken from a study of a mutant IDH1 vaccine in newly diagnosed glioma (dated by TCRdb to about 2021). Turning to the overall study: The approximately 32 treated patients were around 62% male and roughly 40% female, with a mean age of approximately 40 years. Before enrollment, most patients had been given radiochemotherapy with temozolomide as standard therapy, while the rest had received either radiotherapy alone or temozolomide alone. Peripheral blood was collected at six visits: V03 (baseline), V05, V07, V10, V12 and V13. Longitudinal TCRB deep sequencing was performed for 25 to 30 treated patients wherever samples were available for exploratory analyses.

Library construction relied on the immunoSEQ multiplex PCR assay. Following the manufacturer's protocol, the hsTCRB Kit was used to amplify rearranged TCR beta chain sequences. An Illumina MiSeq was used to sequence the TCRB libraries. In the source study's methods: The kit vendor's proprietary platform handled demultiplexing, trimming and gene mapping. TCRdb provides this immuneACCESS table in a form limited to in-frame rearrangements. Some clones are lacking; in checked studies, under half of them reflect an unresolved V gene, and why the rest are absent is not known. V, J and clone size are those of that table, while D and trimming were read from the DNA. Across this sample there are 30,000 to 40,000 clones, with roughly three quarters seen only once. Jointly, the top ten make up 7% to 10% of the sample. Findings and caveats that apply to the study as a whole: No apparent relationship was observed between pseudoprogression and alterations in the top peripheral T cell clonotypes detected by TCRB sequencing. Across multiple MHC alleles, vaccine-induced immune responses were seen in more than 80% of patients. According to the authors, sample limitations meant that analyses of patient blood samples could not be reproduced. Selection of PBMC samples for TCRB deep sequencing was based on availability.

This sequence uses TRBV5-6 and TRBJ1-2, and TRBD1 matches 7 of the central bases. The specimen was PBMCs, collected from a glioma patient treated with radiotherapy, temozolomide or both. This clonotype was sampled from a man in his forties with glioma. Some clones in this sample may be carry-over from other donors' samples. The nucleotide sequence is given as TGTGCCAGCAGCTTTGTCGCCCAGGGGGATGGCTACACCTTC. The encoded protein is CASSFVAQGDGYTF. The full variable domain, with segments outside the CDR3 supplied by the reference TRBV5-6 and TRBJ1-2 proteins, appears as DAGVTQSPTHLIKTRGQQVTLRCSPKSGHDTVSWYQQALGQGPQFIFQYYEEEERQRGNFPDRFSGHQFPNYSSELNVNALLLGDSALYLCASSFVAQGDGYTFGSGTRLTVV.